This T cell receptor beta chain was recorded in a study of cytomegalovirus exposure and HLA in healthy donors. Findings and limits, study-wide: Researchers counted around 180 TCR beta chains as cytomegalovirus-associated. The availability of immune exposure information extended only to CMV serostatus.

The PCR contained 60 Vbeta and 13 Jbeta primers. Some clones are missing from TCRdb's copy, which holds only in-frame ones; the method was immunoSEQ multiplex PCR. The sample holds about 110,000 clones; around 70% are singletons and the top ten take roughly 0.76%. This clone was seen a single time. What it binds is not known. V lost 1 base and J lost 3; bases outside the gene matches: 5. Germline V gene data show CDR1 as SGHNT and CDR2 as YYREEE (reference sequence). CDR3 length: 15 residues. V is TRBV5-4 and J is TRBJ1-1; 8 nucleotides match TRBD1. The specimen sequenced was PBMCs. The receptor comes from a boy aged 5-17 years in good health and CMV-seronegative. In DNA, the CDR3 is TGTGCCAGCAGCTTGATGCAGGGGGCATACACTGAAGCTTTCTTT. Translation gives CASSLMQGAYTEAFF.